The 28 T cell receptor beta chains given below trace back to one sample, sequenced in a study of OX40 agonist ivuxolimab in advanced cancers. The repertoire was sequenced with immunoSEQ multiplex PCR; TCRdb's copy has only in-frame clones and lacks some. Among tens of thousands of clones listed, 70% to 85% were seen once. Source: CD4+ or CD8+ T cells sorted from blood, taken in a trial of the OX40 agonist ivuxolimab. Every receptor here comes from an adult with an advanced solid tumor such as melanoma, head and neck, liver or kidney cancer.

The genes are TRBV5-1 and TRBJ2-3; D possibly matches TRBD1 or TRBD2 (5 bases each). The CDR3 has 15 residues. The V gene lost 4 bases and the J gene lost 2 bases, with 14 bases spanning the gap. The V gene's germline CDR1 is SGHRS and CDR2 YFSETQ. CDR3 loop: CASSLYGAPTDTQYF. CDR3 coding DNA: TGCGCCAGCAGCCTTTACGGGGCACCCACAGATACGCAGTATTTT.

V and J are TRBV6-1 and TRBJ2-7; 7 nucleotides line up with TRBD1. The CDR3 sequence is 14 residues long. The V segment lost 5 bases and the J segment 1 base; nucleotides outside the gene matches: 5. Germline loops: CDR1 MNHNS, CDR2 SASEGT. The CDR3 is CASSRDSLSYEQYV. In DNA, the CDR3 is TGTGCCAGCAGTCGGGACAGTCTGTCCTACGAGCAGTACGTC.

V usage is TRBV7-8 and J usage is TRBJ1-2; D possibly corresponds to TRBD1 (5 bases). Trimming shortened V by 1 base and J by 4 bases, and 13 bases separated the two germline ends. CDR1 is SGHVS and CDR2 is FQNEAQ in the germline V gene. This CDR3 comprises 15 residues. CDR3 nucleotides: TGTGCCAGCAGCTTAGTCGGCAGGGAAGTCTATGGCTACACCTTC. Its translation is CASSLVGREVYGYTF.

This rearrangement joins TRBV30 to TRBJ2-5, with D hard to call. The CDR3 totals 13 residues. V lost 3 bases and J 2 bases, leaving 10 bases between the germline ends. Germline V gene lookup returns CDR1 GTSNPN and CDR2 SVGIG (reference sequence). The CDR3 bases are TGTGCCTGGAGCCGTGGAAGTCAAGAGACCCAGTACTTC. Translation gives CAWSRGSQETQYF.

V is TRBV7-9 and J is TRBJ1-2; TRBD1 agrees at 8 bases. Germline V gene sequence: CDR1 SEHNR, CDR2 FQNEAQ (reference sequence). J gave up 11 bases and V 5 bases, and 13 bases lay outside the gene matches. There are 14 residues in the CDR3. In DNA, the CDR3 is TGTGCCAGCAGCCCCTGGGACAGGCCTTTTTATTACACCTTC. Protein: CASSPWDRPFYYTF.

The chain recombines TRBV7-3 with TRBJ1-1, with D unresolved. V was pared by 2 bases and J by 0 bases, with 7 bases between. CDR3 length: 14 amino acids. The V gene's germline CDR1 is SGHTA and CDR2 FQGTGA. CDR3 region: CASSLAGMNTEAFF. CDR3 coding DNA: TGTGCCAGCAGCTTAGCGGGTATGAACACTGAAGCTTTCTTT.

The chain uses TRBV5-1 and TRBJ1-3; 9 bases align to TRBD1. Germline lookup yields CDR1 SGHRS and CDR2 YFSETQ. CDR3 length: 15 residues. V shed 4 bases, J shed 3 bases, and the junction held 5 bases outside the gene matches. The CDR3 protein is CASSTGQGGGNTIYF. CDR3 nucleotides: TGCGCCAGCAGCACGGGACAGGGCGGTGGAAACACCATATATTTT.

V gene TRBV28 combines with J gene TRBJ2-1, with 9 bases that match TRBD2. CDR1 and CDR2 from the germline V gene are MDHEN and SYDVKM. Trimming removed 5 bases from V and 1 base from J; junction bases left unmatched: 6. The CDR3 contains 16 residues. In DNA form, the CDR3 reads TGTGCCAGCAGTGACCCAGCGGGAGGTTCCTACAATGAGCAGTTCTTC. Its translation: CASSDPAGGSYNEQFF.

The chain uses TRBV19 and TRBJ1-3; maybe TRBD1 (5 bases). Germline CDR1 reads LNHDA; CDR2 reads SQIVND (reference sequence). Trimming pared 3 bases from V and 2 bases from J, leaving 20 bases between. This CDR3 is 18 amino acids long. CDR3 amino acids: CASSMPGLTGQAGNTIYF. The CDR3 coding sequence is TGTGCCAGTAGTATGCCGGGACTAACGGGGCAAGCTGGAAACACCATATATTTT.

V usage is TRBV10-1 and J usage is TRBJ2-3, with a weak D call TRBD2 (7 bases). Germline CDR1 and CDR2: WNHNN and SYGVQD (reference sequence). The CDR3 is made up of 17 amino acids. Trimming removed 3 bases at V and 5 bases at J, with 21 bases between. The CDR3: CASSELPPGGAEDTQYF. The CDR3 DNA reads TGCGCCAGCAGTGAACTCCCACCTGGGGGGGCCGAAGATACGCAGTATTTT.

Details on this clone: The germline gene is not matched at one end of the junction; a read error may be the cause. The chain is built from TRBV9 and TRBJ1-2; D is unresolved. CDR1 SGDLS and CDR2 YYNGEE come from the germline V gene. The CDR3 length is 14 residues. CDR3 in DNA: TGCACGGCCTTCGCGGCAGTACCTGACTATGGCTACACCTTC. Its translation: CTAFAAVPDYGYTF.

There are a few counts of this clone. The rearrangement links TRBV4-2 to TRBJ1-5, with D uncertain. The CDR3 is 17 amino acids. Germline lookup yields CDR1 LGHNA and CDR2 YNFKEQ. V was pared by 0 bases and J by 7 bases, with 19 bases between. CDR3 amino acids: CASSQDLTPGIRQPQHF. CDR3 sequence (DNA): TGTGCCAGCAGCCAAGATCTCACACCGGGGATACGGCAGCCCCAGCATTTT.

This clone was counted between two and nine times. The V and J genes are TRBV5-1 and TRBJ1-5; no firm D call. This CDR3 spans 15 amino acids. CDR1 and CDR2 (germline): SGHRS, YFSETQ. V lost 0 bases, J lost 4 bases, and 11 bases lay in between. The CDR3 coding sequence is TGCGCCAGCAGCTTGGAAAACAGTTTAAATCAGCCCCAGCATTTT. Translating gives CASSLENSLNQPQHF.

This clone was counted once. The chain recombines TRBV5-8 with TRBJ2-7; possibly TRBD1 for D (6 bases). This CDR3 contains 14 residues. Trimming pared 3 bases from V and 7 bases from J, leaving 17 bases between. CDR1 is SGHTS and CDR2 is YDEGEE in the germline V gene. This CDR3 is CASSSWGRPWEQYF. Written as DNA, the CDR3 is TGTGCCAGCAGCTCCTGGGGGCGGCCGTGGGAGCAGTACTTC.

The chain is built from TRBV5-4 and TRBJ2-1; 9 bases are a match to TRBD2. Germline CDR1 is SGHNT and CDR2 is YYREEE (reference sequence). The CDR3 extends over 15 amino acids. Unmatched junction bases numbered 5, after V lost 2 bases and J lost 5 bases. CDR3 in amino acids: CASSLAGGAHNEQFF. DNA of the CDR3: TGTGCCAGCAGCTTAGCGGGAGGAGCCCACAATGAGCAGTTCTTC.

The chain recombines TRBV7-9 with TRBJ1-2; D is ambiguous. CDR3 length: 15 residues. Trimming cost V 2 bases and J 4 bases, with 14 bases left between them. Germline V gene sequence: CDR1 SEHNR, CDR2 FQNEAQ (reference sequence). The CDR3 nucleotides are TGTGCCAGCAGCTTATTCGCCGGTGCGGGCTATGGCTACACCTTC. Translating it yields CASSLFAGAGYGYTF.

This chain uses TRBV27 with TRBJ2-7; TRBD1 might be the D (5 bases). The length of the CDR3 is 13 residues. The germline V and J ends were trimmed by 5 bases and 6 bases, with 14 bases remaining between them. In germline, CDR1 is MNHEY, CDR2 SMNVEV (reference sequence). The chain's CDR3 is CASSPLGASEQYF. CDR3 sequence (DNA): TGTGCCAGCAGTCCTCTAGGGGCCTCCGAGCAGTACTTC.

This clone was picked up a small number of times. The rearrangement links TRBV5-1 to TRBJ1-2; D is undetermined. Looked up from germline, CDR1 is SGHRS and CDR2 is YFSETQ. The CDR3 is 12 residues long. Trimming took 1 base from V and 6 from J, leaving 7 bases between them. CDR3 protein: CASSLPGDGYTF. Here the CDR3 DNA reads TGCGCCAGCAGCTTGCCCGGGGATGGCTACACCTTC.

The gene calls are TRBV19 and TRBJ2-2; a possible D gene is TRBD1 (7 bases). This CDR3 contains 13 residues. Germline V lookup: CDR1 LNHDA, CDR2 SQIVND (reference sequence). V gave up 7 bases and J gave up 3 bases, with 9 bases separating them. CDR3 region: CASTRGDTGELFF. The CDR3 coding sequence is TGTGCCAGTACCAGGGGGGACACCGGGGAGCTGTTTTTT.

J is TRBJ1-2 and V is TRBV5-1; 7 bases are shared with TRBD1. Looked up from germline, CDR1 is SGHRS and CDR2 is YFSETQ. V was clipped by 1 base and J by 8 bases; unmatched bases: 8. The CDR3 totals 14 residues. The CDR3 region has the DNA TGCGCCAGCAGCTTGTTGGGACAGTCTTGGGGCTACACCTTC. It is translated as CASSLLGQSWGYTF.

The chain is built from TRBV10-2 and TRBJ1-6; tentatively, D is TRBD1 (5 bases). The CDR3 spans 14 residues. Germline CDR1 WSHSY, CDR2 SAAADI. Trimming took 3 bases from V and 14 from J, leaving 17 bases between them. CDR3 sequence: CASSEGTLVMTLHF. CDR3 nucleotide sequence: TGCGCCAGCAGTGAAGGGACGCTGGTCATGACCCTCCACTTT.

This clone was seen a handful of times. The chain couples TRBV7-9 to TRBJ1-5, with 10 bases matching TRBD1. Germline lookup yields CDR1 SEHNR and CDR2 FQNEAQ (reference sequence). This CDR3 comprises 15 residues. Trimming removed 3 bases from V and 2 bases from J; junction bases left unmatched: 1. The DNA for the CDR3 is TGTGCCAGCAGCTTGGGGACAGGGGGCAATCAGCCCCAGCATTTT. It codes for CASSLGTGGNQPQHF.

This clone was counted once. The gene calls are TRBV28 and TRBJ1-4, with unresolved D. This CDR3 is 14 amino acids long. V shed 6 bases and J shed 3 bases, with 11 bases lying between them. In germline, CDR1 is MDHEN, CDR2 SYDVKM. The CDR3 DNA reads as TGTGCCAGCAGGCTGGGAGGAGCTAATGAAAAACTGTTTTTT. Its translation: CASRLGGANEKLFF.

The V call is TRBV9, the J call TRBJ2-2, with D uncertain. CDR1 and CDR2 (germline): SGDLS, YYNGEE. Trimming left V 3 bases short and J 6 bases short, with 3 bases between. The CDR3 runs to 11 residues. CDR3 nucleotides: TGTGCCAGCAGCGAACCCGGGGAGCTGTTTTTT. Its protein product is CASSEPGELFF.

The chain uses TRBV7-3 and TRBJ2-5; D is possibly TRBD2 (6 bases). Germline V CDR1 and CDR2: SGHTA, FQGTGA. V lost 5 bases and J lost 0, with 13 bases in between. The CDR3 contains 15 residues. The CDR3 DNA follows: TGTGCCAGCAGCCCCACTGGGGGGTACCAAGAGACCCAGTACTTC. Amino acid sequence: CASSPTGGYQETQYF.

This chain joins TRBV4-1 and TRBJ1-1; D may be TRBD1 (5 bases). The V and J ends lost 4 bases and 3 bases respectively, with 15 bases between them. This CDR3 has 15 amino acids. Germline V CDR1 and CDR2: MGHRA, YSYEKL. CDR3 bases: TGCGCCAGCAGCCGACCAGGGAAGGGATACACTGAAGCTTTCTTT. It yields the protein CASSRPGKGYTEAFF.

Written as DNA, the CDR3 is TGTGCCAGCTCACCACGGGTCAGCAACGCAGGAGGCGAGCAGTACTTC. It yields the protein CASSPRVSNAGGEQYF. The chain couples TRBV18 to TRBJ2-7; tentative D call: TRBD2 (5 bases). CDR3 size: 16 residues. The V gene lost 1 base and the J gene lost 6 bases, with 19 bases spanning the gap. Per the germline V gene, CDR1 is KGHSH and CDR2 is LQKENI.

This sequence joins TRBV28 and TRBJ1-1, with TRBD1 matching over 7 bases. Germline V CDR1 and CDR2: MDHEN, SYDVKM. The CDR3 sequence is 13 residues long. V was pared by 6 bases and J by 5 bases, with 6 bases of the junction left unmatched. The CDR3 region is CASSDRVRTEAFF. CDR3 DNA: TGTGCCAGCAGCGACAGGGTGAGGACTGAAGCTTTCTTT.